This TCR beta chain was found in a study of regulatory T cells in long-lasting Graves disease (dated by TCRdb to the early 2020s). At the level of the whole study: Patients with newly diagnosed Graves' disease had been on antithyroid drugs for under 3 months. This study used TCR sequencing and RNA sequencing of peripheral blood to compare persistent Graves' disease patients against newly diagnosed Graves' disease patients. The study was conducted in China and was registered as a clinical trial. A total of around 35 samples underwent TCR sequencing, from roughly 13 patients with persistent Graves' disease and 20 patients with newly diagnosed Graves' disease.

Many counts were recorded for this clonotype. The antigen this receptor binds is unknown. No base-level quality is on record; no much larger clone is a single base apart. The time point label for this specimen denotes: newly diagnosed GD, antithyroid drugs for less than 3 months. For both TCR sequencing and RNA sequencing, RNA was extracted from PBMCs in TRIzol. The diagnosis of Graves' disease was made according to American Thyroid Association guidelines. Patients for the study were recruited at an endocrinology department in Xi'an, China. Each patient gave 7 to 9.5 milliliters of peripheral blood, collected in an EDTA anticoagulant tube. Ficoll Paque Plus density gradient separation was used to isolate PBMCs, and no further T cell sorting was performed. An Agilent 2100 Bioanalyzer and agarose gel were used to check RNA quality, while a NanoDrop 2000 measured RNA concentration. General conclusions and limits of the study: The small sample size was acknowledged by the authors as a limitation that may reduce accuracy. Persistent Graves' disease patients showed lower TCR Shannon entropy and fewer highly expanded clones than newly diagnosed patients, suggesting clonal expansion. Sequencing and analysis were limited to the TCR beta chain. More public clonotypes were shared among persistent patients (roughly 2,700) than among newly diagnosed patients (966). Because the primary lesion, thyroid tissue, could not be accessed, the study looked at peripheral blood alone.

Libraries were constructed by multiplex PCR. The sequencer listed for this sample is Illumina HiSeq 4000. iRepertoire HTBI primers and Arm-PCR amplification of CDR3 regions were used to construct TCR beta libraries. Before sequencing, the PCR products underwent gel purification. The source study handled its data this way. Gene usage analysis of CDR3 amino acid clonotypes used the approximately 62 TRBV and 11 to 15 TRBJ segments found across samples. COPE and FqMerger were used to merge filtered high-quality paired reads into contigs. BLAST was used to align contigs to the IMGT TRBV, TRBD and TRBJ reference genes, and CDR3 was defined following IMGT. Clonotypes above 0.1% frequency were classified as highly expanded clones. Shannon entropy was used to measure repertoire diversity, and the Gini coefficient was used to measure V-J evenness. Public clonotypes were defined as clonotypes shared by more than one individual. TCRdb redid the processing of the public reads, applying fastp at Q25 and MiXCR, and retained in-frame beta chains. Records with the same CDR3 protein are collapsed into one entry carrying the most frequent genes and DNA. TCRdb, not the authors, supplied the V and J calls. In all, the sample holds approximately 400,000 distinct CDR3 sequences, and 15% of those were seen once. About 8% of the sample goes to the ten largest clones.

This same sample was also part of a study on T cells in Graves' hyperthyroidism and ophthalmopathy. The second study's authors report: Graves' hyperthyroidism was defined as stable when no progression to ophthalmopathy occurred over 18 months of follow-up. Hyperthyroidism patients were newly diagnosed, with disease duration under 2 months, and aged 18 to 65 years. Any patient with an uncontrolled infection, another autoimmune disease, pregnancy or lactation was excluded. Diagnoses were established on the basis of clinical symptoms, serum thyroxine and TRAb, thyroid ultrasound, and orbital computed tomography. A first-round RT-PCR of the TCR CDR3 used the HTBI primer set with the Qiagen OneStep RT-PCR kit. Blood samples also contained most of the expanded thyroid clonotypes (frequency above 0.001), which suggests that blood repertoires may reflect thyroid immune responses. A 13 V-J signature model separated ophthalmopathy from stable hyperthyroidism, with 87.88% sensitivity and just under 84% specificity in cross-validation and 80%/75% in testing. In validation, progression to ophthalmopathy was predicted by the model with 65% to 71% sensitivity and roughly 76% specificity, a median of roughly 6 months before onset. To identify TCR V-J signatures that set the groups apart, the researchers used a discovery cohort of about a hundred patients, made up of 40 to 45 with Graves' ophthalmopathy and about 59 with stable Graves' hyperthyroidism. Whether ophthalmopathy could be predicted prospectively was tested in an independent validation cohort made up of under 20 hyperthyroidism patients plus 17 patients who later progressed to ophthalmopathy. The 75 to 100 discovery patients were divided at random into training and test sets in a 7:3 ratio. In addition, the study compared T-cell repertoires in thyroid tissue and in blood from roughly 6 Graves' hyperthyroidism patients. After sampling, hyperthyroidism patients received methimazole starting at 30 mg daily, and ophthalmopathy patients received high-dose intravenous methylprednisolone. A second multiplex PCR round built the libraries, followed by size selection and purification. Sequencing of the libraries was done on an Illumina HiSeq2000 using paired-end 100 bp reads. SOAPnuke was used to process the raw data, removing reads that contained adapters or uncalled bases, had a mean Phred below 15, or lacked an exact match to the constant primer or identifier. High-quality paired reads were merged with COPE v1.2.5, and unique nucleotide sequences were defined as clonotypes. MiTCR v1.1 was used to align the clonotypes against IMGT TRBV, TRBD and TRBJ reference segments. Only V-J combinations with frequency above 0.0001, covering approximately 99% of repertoires, were analysed. The TCS score was defined as F50 (clonal expansion) divided by E x V (chaos), with BLOSUM62-based TCRdist calculated between CDR3 peptides within each V-J. Welch's t-statistics and random forest reduced 500 to 550 V-J features to 10 to 15, which were used in a naive Bayes classifier (R e1071). Sample size was not statistically predetermined, and blinding of investigators to group allocation was not performed. The paper reports TCR Vbeta CDR3 sequencing of fewer than 150 peripheral blood samples: 43 ophthalmopathy, 75 to 80 hyperthyroidism and approximately 17 progressor patients.

The sequences come from peripheral blood mononuclear cells (PBMCs), collected at new diagnosis, from a patient treated with antithyroid drugs. This TCR came from a woman in her 40s with Graves disease. Donor details come from another sample of the same person, matched by shared clones.

The sequenced DNA: TGTGCCAGCAGACCATTCGGGGGGGGCCTCTACGAGCAGTACTTC. It encodes CASRPFGGGLYEQYF. Recombination joined TRBV7-9 with TRBJ2-7, with TRBD2 identical over 8 junction bases. The CDR3 contains 15 residues, cysteine and phenylalanine counted. CDR3 DNA is the only sequence kept; it has 45 bases, read in frame from the first base. V has 6 bases trimmed and J has 3 bases trimmed; junction bases matching no gene number 10. The germline V gene (reference sequence) supplies CDR1 SEHNR and CDR2 FQNEAQ.